This T cell receptor beta chain was observed in a study of cytomegalovirus exposure and HLA in healthy donors. Study results and caveats: Rarity characterized most TCR sequences, yet some public TCRs appeared in many donors. According to a subsequent analysis, TCR clusters identified in the first cohort showed a tendency to co-occur across the roughly 120 validation repertoires.

There are 16 residues in the CDR3. CDR1 and CDR2 (germline): WNHNN, SYGVQD (reference sequence). Trimming stripped 7 bases from V and 5 bases from J, with 23 bases between. Donors came from a validation cohort of fewer than 150 subjects, distinct from the first 666-subject cohort. Data came from immunoSEQ multiplex PCR; TCRdb stores just in-frame clones and leaves some out. Altogether approximately 90,000 clones are present, roughly 97% being singletons, with the ten largest covering 0.6% to 0.85%. In the case of this clone: What it binds is unknown.

The receptor was isolated from a man between 18 and 29 years old in good health and CMV-seronegative. Sequencing used PBMCs. J is TRBJ1-1 and V is TRBV10-1; possibly TRBD1 for D (6 bases). Here the CDR3 reads CASKPVGWGLGTEAFF. CDR3 bases: TGCGCCAGCAAGCCGGTAGGTTGGGGGCTCGGGACTGAAGCTTTCTTT.